The clone carrying this T cell receptor (beta chain) was seen a few times. Antigen: not known. The data originate from a study of T cells in Graves' hyperthyroidism and ophthalmopathy. Study results and limitations: Most thyroid clonotypes expanded above 0.001 were also detected in blood.

The CDR3 totals 14 residues. Germline V gene sequence: CDR1 DFQATT, CDR2 SNEGSKA (reference sequence). V was cut by 4 bases and J by 4 bases, with 17 bases left in between. Regions amplified from RNA transcripts were the TCR beta CDR3 regions. An initial round of RT-PCR targeting the TCR CDR3 relied on the HTBI primer set. TCRdb redid the calling of the multiplex PCR reads with MiXCR, one entry per CDR3 protein. The sample has under 350,000 distinct CDR3 sequences, around a sixth seen once. What was sequenced was blood. The J gene is TRBJ2-7, the V gene TRBV20-1, with D perhaps matching TRBD2 (6 bases). The origin of this receptor is a woman in her 50s with Graves' hyperthyroidism. This CDR3 reads CSAIGQGGLYEQYF. The DNA for the CDR3 is TGCAGTGCTATTGGGCAGGGAGGTTTGTACGAGCAGTACTTC.